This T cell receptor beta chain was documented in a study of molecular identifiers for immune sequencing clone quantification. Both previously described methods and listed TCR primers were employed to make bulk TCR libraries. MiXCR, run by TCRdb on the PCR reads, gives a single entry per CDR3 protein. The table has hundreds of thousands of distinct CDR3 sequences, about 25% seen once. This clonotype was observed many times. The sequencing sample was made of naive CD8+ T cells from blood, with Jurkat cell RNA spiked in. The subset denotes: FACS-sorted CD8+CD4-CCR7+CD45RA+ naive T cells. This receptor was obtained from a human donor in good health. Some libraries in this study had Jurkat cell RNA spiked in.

The CDR3 DNA reads as TGTGCCAGCAGCTTAGATTATTCACCCCTCCACTTT. Encoded protein: CASSLDYSPLHF. The chain combines TRBV7-8 with TRBJ1-6; D unresolved. The CDR3 length is 12 residues. Trimming shortened V by 1 base and J by 8 bases, and 3 bases separated the two germline ends. The germline CDR1 and CDR2 sequences are SGHVS and FQNEAQ.